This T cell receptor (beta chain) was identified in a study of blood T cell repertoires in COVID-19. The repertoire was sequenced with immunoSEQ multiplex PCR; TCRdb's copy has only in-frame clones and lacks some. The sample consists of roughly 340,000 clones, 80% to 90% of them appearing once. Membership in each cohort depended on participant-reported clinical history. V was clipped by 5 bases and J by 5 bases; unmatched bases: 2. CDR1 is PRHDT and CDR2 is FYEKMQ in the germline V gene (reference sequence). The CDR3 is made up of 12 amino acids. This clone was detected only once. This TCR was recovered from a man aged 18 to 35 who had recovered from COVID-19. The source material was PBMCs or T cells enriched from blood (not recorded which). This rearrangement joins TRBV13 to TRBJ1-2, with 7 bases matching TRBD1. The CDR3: CASSMGQYGYTF. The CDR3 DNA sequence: TGTGCCAGCAGCATGGGACAGTATGGCTACACCTTC.